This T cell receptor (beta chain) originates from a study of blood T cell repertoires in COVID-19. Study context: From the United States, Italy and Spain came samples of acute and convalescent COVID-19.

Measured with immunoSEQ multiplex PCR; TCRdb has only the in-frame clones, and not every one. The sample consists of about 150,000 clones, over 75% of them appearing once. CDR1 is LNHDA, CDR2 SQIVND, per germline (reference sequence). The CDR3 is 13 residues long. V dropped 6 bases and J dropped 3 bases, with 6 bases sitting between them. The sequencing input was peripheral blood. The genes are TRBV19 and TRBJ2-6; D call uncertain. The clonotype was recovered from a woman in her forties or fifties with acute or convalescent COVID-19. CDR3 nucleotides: TGTGCCAGTAGGAGTGTTGGGGCCAACGTCCTGACTTTC. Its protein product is CASRSVGANVLTF.